This T cell receptor beta chain was sequenced in a study of cytomegalovirus exposure and HLA in healthy donors. Study conclusions and caveats: The classifier reportedly diagnosed cytomegalovirus status with high specificity and sensitivity. Researchers counted around 180 TCR beta chains as cytomegalovirus-associated.

The repertoire was sequenced with immunoSEQ multiplex PCR; TCRdb's copy has only in-frame clones and lacks some. Of 150,000 to 200,000 clones detected, about 80% appear once; the ten largest clones hold roughly 7.5%. The donors were members of the validation cohort comprising roughly 130 subjects, separate from the approximately 670-subject first cohort. As concerns this clone: Antigen unknown.

The length of the CDR3 is 14 residues. The germline V gene encodes CDR1 SGHDT and CDR2 YYEEEE. V lost 4 bases, J lost 4 bases, and 15 bases lay in between. Material: PBMCs. The sequence was obtained from a man aged 18 to 29 in good health and CMV-seropositive. The chain carries TRBV5-6 and TRBJ2-7; D might be TRBD1 (5 bases). CDR3: CASSPGASVYEQYF. CDR3 bases: TGTGCCAGCAGCCCTGGGGCTAGTGTGTACGAGCAGTACTTC.